This TCR beta chain was found in a study of graft-versus-host responses after intestinal transplantation. The overall study: Multivisceral, liver-intestinal, or isolated intestinal transplants were performed in recipients. Recipients across the board were started on anti-thymocyte globulin induction, then kept on tacrolimus and steroids for about 3 years.

Study findings and constraints: High graft-versus-host to host-versus-graft T cell clonal ratios marked allografts of patients with graft-donor macrochimerism. Analysis identified GvH clones in recipient marrow, with some appearing first in ileum or blood.

This CDR3 is built from 11 residues. Germline values: CDR1 SGHAT, CDR2 FQNNGV. With 6 bases removed from V and 10 bases from J, the gap between germline ends came to 11 bases. Profiled with immunoSEQ multiplex PCR; TCRdb holds only in-frame clones, not every one. The table has approximately 93,000 clones, 85% to 95% seen once. Turning to this clone: Its specificity is unknown.

This sequence joins TRBV11-2 and TRBJ2-3; D not certain. The receptor comes from a human donor who was the organ donor for an intestinal transplant. The sequencing here drew on unstimulated CD8+ T cells sorted from spleen or lymph node cells, taken before transplant. The CDR3: CASRLHRAQYF. CDR3 bases: TGTGCCAGCAGGTTACACCGAGCGCAGTATTTT.